The next 10 T cell receptor beta chains were all read from a single sample in a study of response to subunit inactivated influenza vaccine (dated by TCRdb to 2016 to 2018). Libraries came from RT-PCR. Reads for this sample came from an Illumina HiSeq 2500. The raw public reads went through TCRdb reprocessing: fastp at Q25, MiXCR clone calling, in-frame beta chains kept. Duplicate CDR3 protein sequences are folded into a single record with the most common DNA and genes. The sample table shows roughly 550,000 distinct CDR3 sequences, and 20% to 25% are seen once. Of the sample, under 3.5% falls within the top ten clones. The sample was also linked to a second study, of T cells expressing NK-cell markers. From the second report: The TCR beta cDNA libraries were made using 5'RACE template switching, a step that added both a universal primer site and unique molecular identifiers.

The sample here was CD4+ T cells sorted from PBMCs, taken roughly 12 days after vaccination. The receptor source for this set is a middle-aged man who received an inactivated influenza vaccine. Donor details come from another sample of the same person, matched by shared clones.

The chain couples TRBV20-1 to TRBJ1-1; maybe TRBD1 (5 bases). The V and J ends lost 0 bases and 0 bases respectively, with 11 bases between them. The CDR3 totals 15 residues. Germline-derived CDR1 and CDR2 are DFQATT and SNEGSKA (reference sequence). In DNA, the CDR3 is TGCAGTGCTAGAGATCAGGGCAGCTTGAACACTGAAGCTTTCTTT. Translating it yields CSARDQGSLNTEAFF.

V usage is TRBV12-3 or TRBV12-4 and J usage is TRBJ2-1; 8 bases map to TRBD2. After removal of 6 bases from V and 10 bases from J, the junction contained 8 bases not matched to a gene. This CDR3 has 13 amino acids. CDR3 sequence reads: CASRVAGRGEQFF. In nucleotides, the CDR3 is TGTGCCAGCAGAGTAGCGGGAAGGGGGGAGCAGTTCTTC.

The V gene is TRBV29-1, the J gene TRBJ1-1; D call uncertain. Germline values: CDR1 SQVTM, CDR2 ANQGSEA. V gave up 3 bases and J gave up 6 bases, with 8 bases separating them. The CDR3 is made up of 11 amino acids. The CDR3: CSVEIYAEAFF. The CDR3 coding sequence is TGCAGCGTTGAGATATATGCTGAAGCTTTCTTT.

This clonotype was observed many times. The chain is built from TRBV29-1 and TRBJ2-7, with no clear D. V was shortened by 4 bases and J by 0 bases, with 10 bases between the two germline ends. The CDR3 loop spans 13 amino acids. The germline V gene encodes CDR1 SQVTM and CDR2 ANQGSEA. The CDR3 nucleotides are TGCAGCGTTGTGAAGAGGTTCTCCTACGAGCAGTACTTC. Its protein is CSVVKRFSYEQYF.

The chain couples TRBV2 to TRBJ1-1, with 7 bases that match TRBD1. After removal of 5 bases from V and 1 base from J, the junction contained 7 bases not matched to a gene. Germline CDR1 SNHLY, CDR2 FYNNEI. The CDR3 extends over 15 amino acids. CDR3 DNA sequence: TGTGCCAGCAGTCAGACAGGGATGGGGAACACTGAAGCTTTCTTT. It codes for CASSQTGMGNTEAFF.

In this sample, this clonotype turned up a few times. This sequence joins TRBV7-6 and TRBJ2-7; 11 bases are a match to TRBD2. Unmatched junction bases numbered 7, after V lost 2 bases and J lost 7 bases. The CDR3 consists of 15 residues. The germline V gene has CDR1 SGHVS and CDR2 FNYEAQ. The CDR3 DNA sequence: TGTGCCAGCAGCTTATCATCTAGCGGGGGGCAGGAGCAGTACTTC. It specifies CASSLSSSGGQEQYF.

This clonotype came up many times. CDR3 bases: TGCAGCGTGGGGGGAAGCCCTAATGAAAAACTGTTTTTT. It encodes CSVGGSPNEKLFF. The gene calls are TRBV29-1 and TRBJ1-4; tentative D call: TRBD1 (5 bases). CDR3 size: 13 residues. Germline CDR1 reads SQVTM; CDR2 reads ANQGSEA. V was cut by 6 bases and J by 3 bases, with 11 bases left in between.

This clonotype was seen only a few times. This rearrangement joins TRBV9 to TRBJ2-5, with a weak D call TRBD2 (5 bases). CDR3 length: 14 amino acids. The V gene's germline CDR1 is SGDLS and CDR2 YYNGEE. V dropped 0 bases and J dropped 1 base, with 7 bases sitting between them. The DNA of the CDR3 is TGTGCCAGCAGCGTAGCTCGGGGCCAAGAGACCCAGTACTTC. Protein sequence: CASSVARGQETQYF. Full variable domain (outside the CDR3, taken from reference TRBV9 and TRBJ2-5): DSGVTQTPKHLITATGQRVTLRCSPRSGDLSVYWYQQSLDQGLQFLIQYYNGEERAKGNILERFSAQQFPDLHSELNLSSLELGDSALYFCASSVARGQETQYFGPGTRLLVL.

This clonotype was seen a few times. This may arise from a read error, as a much more abundant clone is one base away. J is TRBJ2-5 and V is TRBV25-1; D uncertain. The length of the CDR3 is 14 residues. CDR1 and CDR2 from the germline V gene are MGHDK and SYGVNS. The chain's CDR3 is CVSSEYKSQETQYF. Here the CDR3 DNA reads TGTGTCAGCAGTGAATATAAGTCACAAGAGACCCAGTACTTC. The whole variable domain, remainder taken from reference TRBV25-1 and TRBJ2-5, is EADIYQTPRYLVIGTGKKITLECSQTMGHDKMYWYQQDPGMELHLIHYSYGVNSTEKGDLSSESTVSRIRTEHFPLTLESARPSHTSQYLCVSSEYKSQETQYFGPGTRLLVL.

V usage is TRBV29-1 and J usage is TRBJ2-5; 10 bases are shared with TRBD2. The V gene's germline CDR1 is SQVTM and CDR2 ANQGSEA. V lost 5 bases and J lost 3; bases outside the gene matches: 12. The CDR3 extends over 16 amino acids. The CDR3 sequence is CSVLLAGGLAKETQYF. CDR3 bases: TGCAGCGTTTTACTGGCCGGGGGACTAGCGAAAGAGACCCAGTACTTC.